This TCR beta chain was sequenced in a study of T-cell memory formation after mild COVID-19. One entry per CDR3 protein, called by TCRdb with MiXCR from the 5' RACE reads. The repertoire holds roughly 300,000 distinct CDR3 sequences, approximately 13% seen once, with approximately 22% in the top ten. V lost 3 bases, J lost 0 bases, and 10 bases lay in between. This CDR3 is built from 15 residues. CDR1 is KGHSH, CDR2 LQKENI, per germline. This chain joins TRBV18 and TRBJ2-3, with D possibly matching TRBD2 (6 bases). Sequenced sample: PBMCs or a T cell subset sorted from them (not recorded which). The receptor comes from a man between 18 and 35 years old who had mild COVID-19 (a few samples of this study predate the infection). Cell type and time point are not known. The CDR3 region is CASSPDYSSTDTQYF. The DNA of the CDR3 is TGTGCCAGCTCACCGGACTATTCTAGCACAGATACGCAGTATTTT. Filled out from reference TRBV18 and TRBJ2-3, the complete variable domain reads NAGVMQNPRHLVRRRGQEARLRCSPMKGHSHVYWYRQLPEEGLKFMVYLQKENIIDESGMPKERFSAEFPKEGPSILRIQQVVRGDSAAYFCASSPDYSSTDTQYFGPGTRLTVL.